This TCR beta chain was identified during a study of T cells in Graves' hyperthyroidism and ophthalmopathy. RNA transcripts were the template for amplifying TCR beta CDR3 regions. Primed by the HTBI set, a first-round RT-PCR was run on the TCR CDR3. Using its own MiXCR run on the multiplex PCR reads, TCRdb lists one record per CDR3 protein. Of hundreds of thousands of distinct CDR3 sequences listed, 17% are singletons. As for this clonotype: Its target is not known. This may be a read error, as it is one base from a much larger clone.

Study-level results: Among thyroid clonotypes expanded above 0.001, most also appeared in blood. Stable hyperthyroidism and ophthalmopathy were separated using 13 V-J signatures.

Ophthalmopathy cases met thresholds of Clinical Activity Score at least 3, NOSPECS grade at least 4 and duration under 3 months. The source of the PBMCs was over 8.5 ml of fresh peripheral blood. The CDR3 extends over 12 amino acids. Germline V gene data show CDR1 as MDHEN and CDR2 as SYDVKM. The gene calls are TRBV28 and TRBJ2-7; TRBD1 aligns across 8 bases. This TCR was recovered from a woman aged 18 to 35 with Graves' ophthalmopathy. Source material: blood. The CDR3 reads CSAGRGPYEQYF. In DNA, the CDR3 is TGTTCAGCAGGCAGGGGGCCATACGAGCAGTACTTC.